This entry describes one T cell receptor beta chain. Sequencing of TCR beta was performed on blood CD8+ and CD4+ T cells. The diagnostic criteria were recently defined, and patients with Susac syndrome met them for definite or probable disease. This record comes from a study of CD8 T cells in Susac syndrome. Random hexamers primed reverse transcription of about 0.5 to 1 ug RNA. TCR beta CDR3 was amplified by immunoSEQ covering 54 Vbeta and 13 Jbeta. TCRdb ran MiXCR on the immunoSEQ multiplex PCR reads and lists one entry per CDR3 protein. Here the sample spans about 53,000 distinct CDR3 sequences, around 93% being singletons. Between the trimmed V and J ends, which lost 3 bases and 8 bases, there was a span of 10 bases. This CDR3 has 11 residues. Germline CDR1 is DFQATT and CDR2 is SNEGSKA (reference sequence).

The receptor comes from a human donor with Susac syndrome. Sequencing was done on a sample of CD8+ T cells from PBMCs. This rearrangement joins TRBV20-1 to TRBJ1-2; D is unresolved. CDR3: CSARGYEGYTF. In DNA, the CDR3 is TGCAGTGCTAGGGGATACGAAGGCTACACCTTC.